Following are 30 T cell receptor beta chains from one sample sequenced in a study of regulatory T cells in long-lasting Graves disease. Sequencing libraries for TCR beta were prepared with iRepertoire HTBI primers and Arm-PCR of CDR3 regions. TCRdb called the multiplex PCR reads again in MiXCR, with one record for every CDR3 protein. The sample yields roughly 350,000 distinct CDR3 sequences, over 15% seen once. The time point denotes: newly diagnosed GD, antithyroid drugs for less than 3 months. RNA extracted from PBMCs served as the sequencing template. The same specimen was also included in a second study, on T cells in Graves' hyperthyroidism and ophthalmopathy.

Sequenced material: peripheral blood mononuclear cells (PBMCs), taken at new diagnosis, from a patient treated with antithyroid drugs. The origin of the receptors is a man aged 40-55 years with Graves disease.

This clonotype has more than one count but fewer than ten. This chain connects TRBV4-1 to TRBJ1-5; 9 nucleotides line up with TRBD1. Germline values: CDR1 MGHRA, CDR2 YSYEKL. The CDR3 extends over 15 amino acids. The junction had 2 bases not matched to a gene; V was cut back by 4 bases and J by 1 base. CDR3 amino acids: CASSRGQGSNQPQHF. CDR3 coding DNA: TGCGCCAGCAGCCGCGGACAGGGGAGCAATCAGCCCCAGCATTTT.

This clonotype was seen a handful of times. V is TRBV28 and J is TRBJ1-1, with 10 bases matching TRBD1. This CDR3 is 16 amino acids long. In germline, CDR1 is MDHEN, CDR2 SYDVKM. Unmatched junction bases numbered 10, after V lost 7 bases and J lost 2 bases. CDR3: CASNVHWDRGNTEAFF. DNA of the CDR3: TGTGCCAGCAATGTGCACTGGGACAGGGGTAACACTGAAGCTTTCTTT.

This clonotype was detected a few times. The rearrangement joins TRBV12-3 or TRBV12-4 to TRBJ2-7, with 8 bases that match TRBD1. V lost 6 bases and J lost 4; bases outside the gene matches: 11. This CDR3 region has 15 residues. The CDR3 loop reads CASSEGRTGKYEQYF. CDR3 coding DNA: TGTGCCAGCAGCGAAGGCAGGACAGGGAAATACGAGCAGTACTTC.

This clonotype appeared many times. The V and J genes are TRBV20-1 and TRBJ2-1, with 10 bases that match TRBD2. J gave up 9 bases and V 5 bases, and 10 bases lay outside the gene matches. This CDR3 contains 14 residues. Germline CDR1 is DFQATT and CDR2 is SNEGSKA (reference sequence). CDR3 region: CSAYGLAVEGEQFF. For the CDR3, the DNA is TGCAGTGCTTATGGACTAGCGGTGGAAGGTGAGCAGTTCTTC.

This clonotype has more than one count but fewer than ten. The chain is built from TRBV7-9 and TRBJ1-6; D gene ambiguous. Germline CDR1 reads SEHNR; CDR2 reads FQNEAQ (reference sequence). The CDR3 contains 13 residues. The V end was cut by 1 base, the J end by 10 bases, with 8 bases between. The CDR3 loop is CASSLGVRSPLHF. DNA of the CDR3: TGTGCCAGCAGCTTAGGGGTTCGGTCACCCCTCCACTTT. Full variable domain (outside the CDR3, taken from reference TRBV7-9 and TRBJ1-6): DTGVSQNPRHKITKRGQNVTFRCDPISEHNRLYWYRQTLGQGPEFLTYFQNEAQLEKSRLLSDRFSAERPKGSFSTLEIQRTEQGDSAMYLCASSLGVRSPLHFGNGTRLTVT.

This clonotype has a count of ten or more. The V call is TRBV28, the J call TRBJ1-1; D perhaps matches TRBD1 (6 bases). The ends were cut back, 4 bases at V and 5 bases at J, with 14 bases in the middle. The V gene's germline CDR1 is MDHEN and CDR2 SYDVKM. The CDR3 runs to 14 residues. The CDR3 sequence: CASSSTGWATEAFF. In DNA, the CDR3 is TGTGCCAGCAGTTCAACAGGGTGGGCAACTGAAGCTTTCTTT.

In its sample, this clonotype was seen many times. J is TRBJ2-1 and V is TRBV5-1; unclear D gene. Germline lookup yields CDR1 SGHRS and CDR2 YFSETQ. The CDR3 contains 15 residues. The V end lost 1 base, the J end lost 6 bases, and 14 bases lay between the germline ends. The CDR3 DNA is TGCGCCAGCAGCTTGAGCACAGCCGCTCGCAATGAGCAGTTCTTC. Its translation is CASSLSTAARNEQFF. The entire variable domain, with the rest obtained from reference TRBV5-1 and TRBJ2-1, is as follows: KAGVTQTPRYLIKTRGQQVTLSCSPISGHRSVSWYQQTPGQGLQFLFEYFSETQRNKGNFPGRFSGRQFSNSRSEMNVSTLELGDSALYLCASSLSTAARNEQFFGPGTRLTVL.

This chain links TRBV20-1 with TRBJ2-7; 7 bases align to TRBD1. The CDR3 covers 12 residues. Germline assignment: CDR1 DFQATT and CDR2 SNEGSKA (reference sequence). V lost 4 bases and J lost 2; bases outside the gene matches: 2. CDR3 DNA: TGCAGTGCTAACAGGGGTGCCTACGAGCAGTACTTC. This encodes CSANRGAYEQYF.

This clonotype was detected a few times. This chain links TRBV5-1 with TRBJ2-7; possible D gene TRBD2, 5 bases. The CDR3 is made up of 15 amino acids. V shed 5 bases and J shed 6 bases, with 21 bases lying between them. Germline assignment: CDR1 SGHRS and CDR2 YFSETQ. The CDR3 reads CASSHREGGLSEQYF. The DNA of the CDR3 is TGCGCCAGCAGTCATCGAGAGGGCGGTCTCTCCGAGCAGTACTTC. Drawing the rest from reference TRBV5-1 and TRBJ2-7, the complete variable domain is KAGVTQTPRYLIKTRGQQVTLSCSPISGHRSVSWYQQTPGQGLQFLFEYFSETQRNKGNFPGRFSGRQFSNSRSEMNVSTLELGDSALYLCASSHREGGLSEQYFGPGTRLTVT.

The chain carries TRBV24-1 and TRBJ2-5; D is possibly TRBD1 (5 bases). CDR1 KGHDR and CDR2 SFDVKD come from the germline V gene. The CDR3 extends over 13 amino acids. Trimming took off 9 bases at V and 4 bases at J, with 14 bases between the two ends. Here the CDR3 reads CATSSAQGETQYF. CDR3 DNA sequence: TGTGCCACCTCATCTGCGCAGGGAGAGACCCAGTACTTC.

Ten or more counts support this clonotype. V usage is TRBV20-1 and J usage is TRBJ1-1; D unclear. There are 13 residues in the CDR3. In germline, CDR1 is DFQATT, CDR2 SNEGSKA (reference sequence). Trimming shortened V by 0 bases and J by 1 base, and 6 bases separated the two germline ends. The CDR3 sequence is CSARDAGNTEAFF. The CDR3 region has the DNA TGCAGTGCTAGAGATGCCGGGAACACTGAAGCTTTCTTT.

This clonotype was seen repeatedly, ten times or more. V is TRBV18 and J is TRBJ1-2; D not resolved. This CDR3 has 13 amino acids. Deletions cut 0 bases from V and 2 bases from J, with 4 bases between. Per the germline V gene, CDR1 is KGHSH and CDR2 is LQKENI. CDR3 amino acids: CASSPPTNYGYTF. CDR3 DNA: TGTGCCAGCTCACCACCGACAAACTATGGCTACACCTTC.

The chain has TRBV28 and TRBJ1-2, with D possibly TRBD1 on 6 matching bases. The CDR3 totals 14 residues. The V end lost 4 bases, the J end lost 9 bases, and 18 bases lay between the germline ends. Germline V lookup: CDR1 MDHEN, CDR2 SYDVKM. The CDR3 protein is CASSSVQGALSYTF. DNA for the CDR3: TGTGCCAGCAGTTCTGTACAGGGCGCCCTAAGCTACACCTTC.

This clonotype has a single count. The rearrangement uses TRBV29-1 and TRBJ2-7, with TRBD1 matching 9 bases. Germline CDR1 and CDR2: SQVTM and ANQGSEA. This CDR3 is 13 amino acids long. V gave up 1 base and J gave up 2 bases; unmatched junction bases: 0. For the CDR3, the DNA is TGCAGCGTTGAAGGACAGGGGGCCTACGAGCAGTACTTC. It encodes CSVEGQGAYEQYF.

This clonotype was found many times. The CDR3 loop reads CASSFGHVSYEQYF. CDR3 coding DNA: TGTGCCAGCAGCTTTGGACACGTATCCTACGAGCAGTACTTC. The chain couples TRBV7-9 to TRBJ2-7, with a tentative D call TRBD1 (5 bases). The CDR3 totals 14 residues. The germline gives CDR1 SEHNR, CDR2 FQNEAQ (reference sequence). Trimming left V 3 bases short and J 1 base short, with 10 bases between.

J is TRBJ2-1 and V is TRBV11-1; TRBD1 is a possible D gene (5 bases). Near its end, the DNA agrees better with TRBJ2-5, so the J call may be wrong. The length of the CDR3 is 15 residues. The germline CDR1 and CDR2 sequences are SGHAT and FQDESV (reference sequence). CDR3 amino acids: CASSPRQWYRETQYF. CDR3 DNA: TGTGCCAGCAGTCCGAGACAGTGGTACCGAGAGACCCAGTACTTC.

A few counts support this clonotype. The chain has TRBV3-1 and TRBJ2-7; either TRBD1 or TRBD2 may fit D (5 bases each). Trimming stripped 3 bases from V and 3 bases from J, with 18 bases between. Germline CDR1 LGHDT, CDR2 YNNKEL (reference sequence). The CDR3 covers 16 residues. The CDR3 sequence is CASSQGLRRDLYEQYF. CDR3 bases: TGTGCCAGCAGCCAGGGCTTAAGACGGGACCTCTACGAGCAGTACTTC.

A remark on this clonotype: The germline gene is not matched at one end of the junction; a read error may be the cause. This sequence joins TRBV5-1 and TRBJ2-3; perhaps TRBD1 as D (5 bases). This CDR3 is 12 amino acids long. CDR1 and CDR2 (germline): SGHRS, YFSETQ. CDR3 nucleotide sequence: TGCGCCAGCAAGAGATCTACAGGTACGCAGTATTTT. Translating gives CASKRSTGTQYF.

A few counts support this clonotype. The V gene is TRBV28, the J gene TRBJ1-1; D gene unclear. The CDR3 runs to 14 residues. V lost 6 bases and J lost 2, with 13 bases in between. Germline V CDR1 and CDR2: MDHEN, SYDVKM. The DNA of the CDR3 is TGTGCCAGCAGGTCAACCGGGGAAAACACTGAAGCTTTCTTT. Translation gives CASRSTGENTEAFF.

V and J are TRBV7-3 and TRBJ2-1, with 8 positions matching TRBD2. This CDR3 region has 15 residues. The J segment lost 4 bases and the V segment lost 1 base, leaving 3 bases of the junction unmatched. CDR1 and CDR2 (germline): SGHTA, FQGTGA. The CDR3 sequence: CASSLMRGGYNEQFF. As DNA, the CDR3 is TGTGCCAGCAGCTTAATGCGCGGGGGGTACAATGAGCAGTTCTTC.

This clonotype has ten or more counts. V usage is TRBV7-2 and J usage is TRBJ2-1; 8 bases align to TRBD2. The ends lost 1 base at V and 3 bases at J; junction bases unmatched: 2. Per the germline V gene, CDR1 is SGHTA and CDR2 is FQGNSA. The CDR3 runs to 15 residues. Here the CDR3 DNA reads TGTGCCAGCAGCTTAGGCGGGGGGAACTACAATGAGCAGTTCTTC. Encoded protein: CASSLGGGNYNEQFF.

This sequence joins TRBV18 and TRBJ1-2; D unclear. Trimming left V 2 bases short and J 7 bases short, with 14 bases between. The CDR3 extends over 14 amino acids. The V gene's germline CDR1 is KGHSH and CDR2 LQKENI. The CDR3 loop reads CASSPDPRTSGYTF. CDR3 sequence (DNA): TGTGCCAGCTCACCAGACCCACGGACGAGTGGCTACACCTTC.

This clonotype was observed many times. This chain joins TRBV6-1 and TRBJ1-1; 7 nucleotides align to TRBD1. The CDR3 is made up of 17 amino acids. V lost 6 bases to trimming and J lost 4 bases; unmatched junction nucleotides: 17. From germline, CDR1 is MNHNS and CDR2 SASEGT. CDR3 in amino acids: CASSTMPGGHLITEAFF. The CDR3 nucleotides read TGTGCCAGCAGCACAATGCCAGGGGGACACCTAATCACTGAAGCTTTCTTT.

This clonotype came up many times. The chain couples TRBV9 to TRBJ1-1; tentatively, D is TRBD1 (5 bases). Trimming removed 0 bases from V and 1 base from J, with 10 bases in between. The CDR3 runs to 15 residues. Per the germline V gene, CDR1 is SGDLS and CDR2 is YYNGEE. For the CDR3, the DNA is TGTGCCAGCAGCGTAGGGGGGGGACCGAACACTGAAGCTTTCTTT. Amino acid sequence: CASSVGGGPNTEAFF.

J is TRBJ2-1 and V is TRBV12-3 or TRBV12-4, with TRBD2 matching over 11 bases. V was pared by 6 bases and J by 6 bases, with 10 bases of the junction left unmatched. The CDR3 sequence is 16 residues long. The CDR3 nucleotides read TGTGCCAGCAGCCCCTTCCTAGCGGGGGGTACCAATGAGCAGTTCTTC. As protein: CASSPFLAGGTNEQFF.

This clonotype was counted at least ten times. This chain joins TRBV2 and TRBJ1-6, with no clear D. CDR1 and CDR2 (germline): SNHLY, FYNNEI. There are 15 residues in the CDR3. V lost 6 bases to trimming and J lost 0 bases, with 9 bases between them. The CDR3 loop reads CASRLTSSYNSPLHF. The CDR3 bases are TGTGCCAGCAGGCTCACGAGCTCCTATAATTCACCCCTCCACTTT.

This clonotype was recorded a few times. A read error may account for a junction end that differs from germline. The rearrangement links TRBV2 to TRBJ2-7; D unclear. Per the germline V gene, CDR1 is SNHLY and CDR2 is FYNNEI. There are 13 residues in the CDR3. In nucleotides, the CDR3 is TGTGCCGGCAGTGGTAGCACCGCTGACGAGCAGTACTTC. The encoded protein is CAGSGSTADEQYF.

This clonotype was detected many times. V is TRBV28 and J is TRBJ1-5, with a tentative D call TRBD1 (6 bases). Trimming shortened V by 5 bases and J by 8 bases, and 16 bases separated the two germline ends. Germline-derived CDR1 and CDR2 are MDHEN and SYDVKM. CDR3 length: 14 amino acids. The CDR3 here is CASSIPTGLKPQHF. For the CDR3, the DNA is TGTGCCAGCAGTATCCCAACAGGGCTTAAGCCCCAGCATTTT.

This clonotype appeared once. A much larger clone sits a single nucleotide away, making a read error possible. The rearrangement links TRBV13 to TRBJ2-4; 15 positions agree with TRBD2. CDR1 and CDR2 (germline): PRHDT, FYEKMQ (reference sequence). Losses at the gene ends were 4 bases for V and 13 bases for J; bases not matched to a gene: 23. The CDR3 sequence is 20 residues long. The CDR3 sequence is CASSSTPGLAGGGPYNEQYF. The CDR3 DNA sequence: TGTGCCAGCAGCTCAACGCCAGGACTAGCGGGGGGGGGACCCTACAATGAGCAGTACTTC.

In its sample, this clonotype was seen a few times. CDR3 region: CASWDSATSGANVLTF. The CDR3 DNA sequence: TGTGCCAGCTGGGACAGTGCTACCTCTGGGGCCAACGTCCTGACTTTC. This chain uses TRBV6-1 with TRBJ2-6; TRBD1 agrees at 7 bases. Germline CDR1 and CDR2: MNHNS and SASEGT. With V trimmed by 8 bases and J by 0 bases, 7 bases remained unmatched. The CDR3 length is 16 residues.